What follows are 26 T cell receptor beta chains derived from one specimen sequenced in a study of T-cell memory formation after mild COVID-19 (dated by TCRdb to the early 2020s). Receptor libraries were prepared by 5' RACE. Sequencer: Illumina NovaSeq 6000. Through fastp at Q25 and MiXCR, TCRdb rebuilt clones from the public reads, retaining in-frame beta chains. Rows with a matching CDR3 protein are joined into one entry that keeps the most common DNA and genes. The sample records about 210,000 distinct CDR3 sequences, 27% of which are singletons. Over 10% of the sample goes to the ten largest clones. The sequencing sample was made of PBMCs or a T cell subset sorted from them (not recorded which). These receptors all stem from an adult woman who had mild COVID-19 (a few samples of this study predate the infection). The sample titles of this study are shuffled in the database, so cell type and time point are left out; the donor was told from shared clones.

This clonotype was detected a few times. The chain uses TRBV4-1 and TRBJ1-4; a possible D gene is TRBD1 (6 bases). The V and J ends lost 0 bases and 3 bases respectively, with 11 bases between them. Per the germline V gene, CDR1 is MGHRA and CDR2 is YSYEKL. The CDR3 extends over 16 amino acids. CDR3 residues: CASSQDRTVANEKLFF. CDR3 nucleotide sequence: TGCGCCAGCAGCCAAGATCGGACAGTCGCTAATGAAAAACTGTTTTTT.

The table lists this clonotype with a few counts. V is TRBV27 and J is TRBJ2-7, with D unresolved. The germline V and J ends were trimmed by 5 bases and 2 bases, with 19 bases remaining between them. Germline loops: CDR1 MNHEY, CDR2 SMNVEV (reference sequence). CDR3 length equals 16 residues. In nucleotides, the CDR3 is TGTGCCAGCAGTCTCATAGGGTACCCAGACCCCTACGAGCAGTACTTC. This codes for CASSLIGYPDPYEQYF.

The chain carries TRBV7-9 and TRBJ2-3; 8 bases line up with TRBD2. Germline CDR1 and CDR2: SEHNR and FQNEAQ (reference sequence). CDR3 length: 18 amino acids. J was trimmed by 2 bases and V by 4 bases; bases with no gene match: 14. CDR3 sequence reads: CASSSVPGSGGSTDTQYF. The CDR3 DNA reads TGTGCCAGCAGCTCGGTTCCGGGCAGCGGGGGATCCACAGATACGCAGTATTTT.

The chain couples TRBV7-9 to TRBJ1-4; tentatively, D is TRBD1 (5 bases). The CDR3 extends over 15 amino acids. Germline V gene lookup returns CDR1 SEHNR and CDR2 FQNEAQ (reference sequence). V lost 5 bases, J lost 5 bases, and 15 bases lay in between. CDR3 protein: CASSRRGLRNEKLFF. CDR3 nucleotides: TGTGCCAGCAGCCGAAGGGGTTTGCGGAATGAAAAACTGTTTTTT.

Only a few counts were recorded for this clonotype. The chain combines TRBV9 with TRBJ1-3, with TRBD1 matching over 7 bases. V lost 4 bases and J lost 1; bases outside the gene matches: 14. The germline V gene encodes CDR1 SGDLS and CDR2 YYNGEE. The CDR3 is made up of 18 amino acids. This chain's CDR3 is CASSYPTGQVNSGNTIYF. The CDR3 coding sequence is TGTGCCAGCAGCTATCCGACCGGACAGGTTAATTCTGGAAACACCATATATTTT.

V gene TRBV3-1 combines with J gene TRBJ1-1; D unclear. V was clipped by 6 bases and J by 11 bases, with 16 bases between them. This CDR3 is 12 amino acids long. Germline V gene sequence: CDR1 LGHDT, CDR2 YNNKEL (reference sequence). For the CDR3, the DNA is TGTGCCAGCAGATACCGGGCGCCGGAGGCTTTCTTT. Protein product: CASRYRAPEAFF.

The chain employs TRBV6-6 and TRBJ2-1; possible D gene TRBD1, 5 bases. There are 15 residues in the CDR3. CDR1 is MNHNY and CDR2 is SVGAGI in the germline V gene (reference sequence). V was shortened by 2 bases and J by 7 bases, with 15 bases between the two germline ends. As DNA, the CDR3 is TGTGCCAGCAGTTACCCGGCAGGGCGCCTGAATGAGCAGTTCTTC. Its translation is CASSYPAGRLNEQFF.

DNA for the CDR3: TGTGCCAGCAGCTTAGATACGTTTGGGACAGGGGGCGCCGGGGCCAACGTCCTGACTTTC. This translates into CASSLDTFGTGGAGANVLTF. The genes are TRBV11-2 and TRBJ2-6; TRBD1 agrees at 12 bases. The CDR3 runs to 20 residues. CDR1 and CDR2 from the germline V gene are SGHAT and FQNNGV. V lost 0 bases to trimming and J lost 4 bases; unmatched junction nucleotides: 10.

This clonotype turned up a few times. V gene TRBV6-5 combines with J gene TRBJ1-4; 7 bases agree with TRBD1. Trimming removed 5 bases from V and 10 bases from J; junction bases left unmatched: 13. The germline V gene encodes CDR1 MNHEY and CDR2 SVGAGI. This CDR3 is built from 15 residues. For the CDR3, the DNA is TGTGCCAGCAGTAGATCCGGGACAGCCCCTGGAAAACTGTTTTTT. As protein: CASSRSGTAPGKLFF.

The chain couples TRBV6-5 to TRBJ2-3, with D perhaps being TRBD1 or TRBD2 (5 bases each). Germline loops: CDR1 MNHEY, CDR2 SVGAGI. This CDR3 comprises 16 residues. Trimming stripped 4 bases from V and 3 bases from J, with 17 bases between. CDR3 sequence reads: CASSSPHGGATDTQYF. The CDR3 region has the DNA TGTGCCAGCAGTTCCCCACATGGGGGAGCGACAGATACGCAGTATTTT.

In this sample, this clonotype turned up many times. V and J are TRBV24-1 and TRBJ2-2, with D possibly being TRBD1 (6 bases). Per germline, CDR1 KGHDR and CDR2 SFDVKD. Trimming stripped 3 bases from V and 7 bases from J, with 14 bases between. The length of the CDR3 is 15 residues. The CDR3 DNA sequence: TGTGCCACCAGTGATCCCTCTTCGACAGGCGGGGAGCTGTTTTTT. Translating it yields CATSDPSSTGGELFF.

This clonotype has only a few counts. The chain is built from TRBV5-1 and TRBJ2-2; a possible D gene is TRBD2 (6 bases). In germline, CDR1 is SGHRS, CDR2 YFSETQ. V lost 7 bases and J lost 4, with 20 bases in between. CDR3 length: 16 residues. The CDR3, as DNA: TGCGCCAGCGGATTTCCCGCGGGACTCCTCACCGGGGAGCTGTTTTTT. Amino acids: CASGFPAGLLTGELFF.

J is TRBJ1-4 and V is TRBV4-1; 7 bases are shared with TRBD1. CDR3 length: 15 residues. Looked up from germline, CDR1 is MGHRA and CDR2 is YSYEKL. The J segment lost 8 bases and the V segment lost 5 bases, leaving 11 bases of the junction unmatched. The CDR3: CASSVWDSRGEKLFF. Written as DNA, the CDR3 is TGCGCCAGCAGCGTATGGGACAGCCGCGGGGAAAAACTGTTTTTT.

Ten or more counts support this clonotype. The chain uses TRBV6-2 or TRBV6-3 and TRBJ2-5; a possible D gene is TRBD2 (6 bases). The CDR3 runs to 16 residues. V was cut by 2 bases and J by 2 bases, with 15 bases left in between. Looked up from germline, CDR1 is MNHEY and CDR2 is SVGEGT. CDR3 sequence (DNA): TGTGCCAGCAGTTACACCCCTGGGACTGTTCAAGAGACCCAGTACTTC. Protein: CASSYTPGTVQETQYF.

The CDR3 here is CASSERDGLSYEQYF. DNA of the CDR3: TGTGCCAGCAGCGAACGGGACGGATTGTCCTACGAGCAGTACTTC. The gene calls are TRBV11-3 and TRBJ2-7; D could derive from TRBD1 or TRBD2 (5 bases each). Germline V CDR1 and CDR2: SGHNT, YENEEA. The CDR3 consists of 15 residues. V lost 5 bases to trimming and J lost 1 base, with 15 bases between them.

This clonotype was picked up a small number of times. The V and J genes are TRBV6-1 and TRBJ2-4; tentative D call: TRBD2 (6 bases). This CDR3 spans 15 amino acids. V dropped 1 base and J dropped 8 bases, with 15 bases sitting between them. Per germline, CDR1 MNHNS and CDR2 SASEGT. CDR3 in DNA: TGTGCCAGCAGTGAAGGAATTGGAGGGGTGGACATTCAGTACTTC. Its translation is CASSEGIGGVDIQYF.

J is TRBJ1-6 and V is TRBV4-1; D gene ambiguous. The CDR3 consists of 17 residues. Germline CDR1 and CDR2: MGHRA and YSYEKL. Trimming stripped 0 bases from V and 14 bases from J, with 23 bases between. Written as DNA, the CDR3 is TGCGCCAGCAGCCAAGACCAAGCTTATTTTTCCCAAAGGACCCTCCACTTT. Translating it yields CASSQDQAYFSQRTLHF.

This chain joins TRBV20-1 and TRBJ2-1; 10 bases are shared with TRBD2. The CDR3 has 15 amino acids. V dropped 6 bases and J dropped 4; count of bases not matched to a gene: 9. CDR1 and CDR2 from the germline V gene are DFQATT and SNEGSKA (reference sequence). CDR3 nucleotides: TGCAGTGCCGCTAAGACTAGCGGGCCTTACAATGAGCAGTTCTTC. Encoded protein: CSAAKTSGPYNEQFF.

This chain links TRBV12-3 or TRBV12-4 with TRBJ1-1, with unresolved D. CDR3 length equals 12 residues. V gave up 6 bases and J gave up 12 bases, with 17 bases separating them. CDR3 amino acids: CASRSDAALTFF. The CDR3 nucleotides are TGTGCCAGCAGGTCGGACGCAGCGTTAACTTTCTTT.

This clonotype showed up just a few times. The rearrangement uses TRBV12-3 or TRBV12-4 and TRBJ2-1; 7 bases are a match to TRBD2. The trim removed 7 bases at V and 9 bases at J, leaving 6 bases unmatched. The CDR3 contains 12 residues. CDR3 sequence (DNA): TGTGCCAGCAATGCGGGAGTGGGTGAGCAGTTCTTC. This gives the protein CASNAGVGEQFF.

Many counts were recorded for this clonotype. The CDR3 reads CASTLGRQGYTGELFF. The CDR3, as DNA: TGTGCCAGCACCTTGGGTCGTCAGGGGTACACCGGGGAGCTGTTTTTT. The chain is built from TRBV27 and TRBJ2-2; D possibly corresponds to TRBD1 (6 bases). Trimming removed 7 bases at V and 3 bases at J, with 18 bases between. The length of the CDR3 is 16 residues. CDR1 and CDR2 (germline): MNHEY, SMNVEV (reference sequence).

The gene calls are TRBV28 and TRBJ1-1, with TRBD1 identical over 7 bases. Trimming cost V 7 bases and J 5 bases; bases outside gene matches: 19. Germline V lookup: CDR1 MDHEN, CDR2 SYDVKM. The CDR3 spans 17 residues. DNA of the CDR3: TGTGCCAGCAAGTTGAGGAGGACAGGTCTTGTAGGTACTGAAGCTTTCTTT. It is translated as CASKLRRTGLVGTEAFF.

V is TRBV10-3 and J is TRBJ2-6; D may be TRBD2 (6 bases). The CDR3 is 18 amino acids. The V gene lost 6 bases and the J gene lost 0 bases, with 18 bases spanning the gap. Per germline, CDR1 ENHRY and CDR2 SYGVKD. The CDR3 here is CAIRAGQGVSSGANVLTF. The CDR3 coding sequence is TGTGCCATCAGGGCGGGGCAGGGAGTTTCCTCTGGGGCCAACGTCCTGACTTTC.

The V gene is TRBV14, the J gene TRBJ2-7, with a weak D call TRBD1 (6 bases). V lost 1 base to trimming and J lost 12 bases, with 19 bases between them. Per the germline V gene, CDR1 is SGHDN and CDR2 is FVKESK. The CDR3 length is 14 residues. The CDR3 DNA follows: TGTGCCAGCAGCCAAGTACAGGGCCAGGGAGATCGGTACTTC. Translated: CASSQVQGQGDRYF.

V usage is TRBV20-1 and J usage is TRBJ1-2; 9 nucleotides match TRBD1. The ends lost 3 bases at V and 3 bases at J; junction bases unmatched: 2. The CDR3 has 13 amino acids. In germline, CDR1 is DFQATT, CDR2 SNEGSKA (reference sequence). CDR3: CSASRQGDYGYTF. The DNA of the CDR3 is TGCAGTGCTAGTAGACAGGGGGACTATGGCTACACCTTC.

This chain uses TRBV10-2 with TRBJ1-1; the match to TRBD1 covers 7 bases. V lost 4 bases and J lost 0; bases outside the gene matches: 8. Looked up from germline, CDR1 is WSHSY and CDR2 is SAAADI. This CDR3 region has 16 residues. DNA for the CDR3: TGCGCCAGCAGTGGGACAGGCAGCGGAATGAACACTGAAGCTTTCTTT. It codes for CASSGTGSGMNTEAFF.